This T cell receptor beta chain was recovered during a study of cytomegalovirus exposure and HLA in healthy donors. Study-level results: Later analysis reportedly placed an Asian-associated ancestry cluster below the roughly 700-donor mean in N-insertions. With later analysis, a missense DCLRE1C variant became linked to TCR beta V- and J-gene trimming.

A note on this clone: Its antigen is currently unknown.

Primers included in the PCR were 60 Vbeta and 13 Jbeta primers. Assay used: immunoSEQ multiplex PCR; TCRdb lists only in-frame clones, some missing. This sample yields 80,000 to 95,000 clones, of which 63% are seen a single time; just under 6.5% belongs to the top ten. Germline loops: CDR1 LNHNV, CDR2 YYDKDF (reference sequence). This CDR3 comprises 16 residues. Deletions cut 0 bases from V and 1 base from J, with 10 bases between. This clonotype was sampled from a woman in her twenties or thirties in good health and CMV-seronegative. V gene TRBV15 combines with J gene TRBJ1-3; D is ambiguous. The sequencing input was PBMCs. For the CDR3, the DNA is TGTGCCACCAGCAGAGATCCTGCTAATTCTGGAAACACCATATATTTT. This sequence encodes CATSRDPANSGNTIYF.